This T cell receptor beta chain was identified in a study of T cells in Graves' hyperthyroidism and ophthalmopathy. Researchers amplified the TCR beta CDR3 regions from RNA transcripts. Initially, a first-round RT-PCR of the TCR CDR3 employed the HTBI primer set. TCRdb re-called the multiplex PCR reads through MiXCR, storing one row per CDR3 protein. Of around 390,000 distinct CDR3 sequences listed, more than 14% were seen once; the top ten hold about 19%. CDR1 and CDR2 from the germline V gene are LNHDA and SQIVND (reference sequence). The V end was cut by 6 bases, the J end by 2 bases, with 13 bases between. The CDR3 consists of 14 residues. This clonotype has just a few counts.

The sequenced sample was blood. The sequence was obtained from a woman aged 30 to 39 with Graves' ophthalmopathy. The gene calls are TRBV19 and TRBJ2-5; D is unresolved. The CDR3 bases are TGTGCCAGTAGAGGAGAGTCATCACAAGAGACCCAGTACTTC. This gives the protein CASRGESSQETQYF.